Below, 6 T cell receptor beta chains from the same sample are listed, as sequenced in a study of a mutant IDH1 vaccine in newly diagnosed glioma. Described time point: week 35, safety follow-up. Every vaccine dose comprised 300 ug of mutant IDH1 20-mer peptide plus topical imiquimod. Their target antigens are unknown. Produced via immunoSEQ multiplex PCR; TCRdb's table is partial and in-frame only. The profile shows approximately 60,000 clones, roughly nine tenths of them singletons. This specimen was PBMCs, taken from a glioma patient whose treatment included an IDH1 peptide vaccine. All receptors derive from a man aged 40-50 years with glioma.

The chain carries TRBV7-5 and TRBJ1-3. TRBV7-5 has pseudogene status. The CDR3 loop spans 14 amino acids. Written as DNA, the CDR3 is TGTGTCAGAAGCTCTGGTAGTTCTGGAAACACCATATATTTT. Amino acids: CVRSSGSSGNTIYF.

The chain combines TRBV6-6 with TRBJ1-1; D unclear. Germline values: CDR1 MNHNY, CDR2 SVGAGI (reference sequence). The CDR3 runs to 14 residues. The V and J ends lost 5 bases and 0 bases respectively, with 10 bases between them. In DNA form, the CDR3 reads TGTGCCAGCAGTCAGCCCGGCATGAACACTGAAGCTTTCTTT. Translation gives CASSQPGMNTEAFF.

The V and J genes are TRBV15 and TRBJ2-3; 12 nucleotides agree with TRBD1. This CDR3 is 17 amino acids long. Germline-derived CDR1 and CDR2 are LNHNV and YYDKDF (reference sequence). J was trimmed by 2 bases and V by 1 base; bases with no gene match: 4. The CDR3 DNA follows: TGTGCCACCAGCAGAGGGGGGACAGGGGGCTACACAGATACGCAGTATTTT. Translated, it gives CATSRGGTGGYTDTQYF.

V usage is TRBV7-9 and J usage is TRBJ1-1; D perhaps matches TRBD1 (6 bases). Germline V lookup: CDR1 SEHNR, CDR2 FQNEAQ (reference sequence). The CDR3 runs to 13 residues. V was trimmed by 6 bases and J by 6 bases, leaving 14 bases between them. The CDR3 sequence is CASRSGGTPEAFF. CDR3 nucleotide sequence: TGTGCCAGCAGATCGGGGGGCACCCCTGAAGCTTTCTTT.

J is TRBJ1-1 and V is TRBV6-4; no firm D call. CDR1 and CDR2 (germline): MRHNA, SNTAGT. The CDR3 sequence is 11 residues long. The V end lost 7 bases, the J end lost 4 bases, and 7 bases lay between the germline ends. The CDR3 region has the DNA TGTGCCAGCAACGGGGTCACTGAAGCTTTCTTT. Encoded protein: CASNGVTEAFF.

V is TRBV5-1 and J is TRBJ2-5; no definite D call. V was cut by 4 bases and J by 5 bases, with 12 bases left in between. CDR1 and CDR2 from the germline V gene are SGHRS and YFSETQ. The CDR3 is made up of 13 amino acids. The chain's CDR3 is CASSDWRGETQYF. CDR3 DNA: TGCGCCAGCAGCGATTGGCGTGGGGAGACCCAGTACTTC.